The sequence of this T cell receptor beta chain was determined in a study of radiotherapy plus CTLA-4 blockade in lung cancer. Assay: immunoSEQ multiplex PCR; the TCRdb copy retains only in-frame clones and omits some. Of fewer than 35,000 clones detected, 75% appear once; the ten largest clones hold less than 15%. CDR1 is SGHAT, CDR2 FQNNGV, per germline. The CDR3 runs 11 residues. Trimming pared 11 bases from V and 4 bases from J, leaving 8 bases between. The chain links TRBV11-2 to TRBJ1-4; D gene uncertain. This material consisted of peripheral blood, taken from a patient treated with radiotherapy plus ipilimumab. The source of this sequence is a human donor with non-small cell lung cancer that progressed on radiotherapy plus ipilimumab. CDR3 coding DNA: TGTGCCGGAGGAAATAATGAAAAACTGTTTTTT. It yields the protein CAGGNNEKLFF.